The 32 T cell receptor beta chains presented below share a single source sample, sequenced in a study of tumor and adjacent non-tumor tissue in lung cancer. A modified ARM-PCR protocol with three rounds of nested PCR amplified TCRbeta. TCRdb analysed the multiplex PCR reads with MiXCR anew, one entry per CDR3 protein. The table records tens of thousands of distinct CDR3 sequences, about 70% of them present only once. The template was RNA from unsorted bulk tissue. The sequencing input was lung tumor tissue. These receptors were taken from a man between 60 and 70 years old with non-small cell lung cancer.

Turning to this clonotype: Given the absence of the conserved phenylalanine or tryptophan at the CDR3 end, a read error is likely. V and J are TRBV29-1 and TRBJ2-1; TRBD1 matches at 10 bases. The CDR3 sequence is 14 residues long. Per the germline V gene, CDR1 is SQVTM and CDR2 is ANQGSEA. The CDR3 DNA reads as TGCGGCGTTGAAGGGGACAGGGGCTCCAATGAGCAGTTCTTA. It encodes CGVEGDRGSNEQFL.

The rearrangement joins TRBV4-1 to TRBJ2-1; 10 nucleotides line up with TRBD1. Germline lookup yields CDR1 MGHRA and CDR2 YSYEKL. The V segment lost 3 bases and the J segment 8 bases; nucleotides outside the gene matches: 7. The CDR3 consists of 15 residues. The CDR3 DNA reads TGCGCCAGCAGCCAGGTCGGGACAGGGGACGATGAGCAGTTCTTC. Protein sequence: CASSQVGTGDDEQFF.

Turning to this clonotype: An end of the junction differs from the germline gene, which may be a read error. The chain couples TRBV6-5 to TRBJ1-1, with D perhaps matching TRBD1 (5 bases). Germline V gene data show CDR1 as MNHEY and CDR2 as SVGAGI. The CDR3 is 11 residues long. In DNA, the CDR3 is TGCGCAAGCGACTTAGGGGCTGAAGCTTTCTTT. Protein product: CASDLGAEAFF.

With regard to this clonotype: This sequence may be a read error, since a much larger clone differs from it by one base. The chain recombines TRBV7-9 with TRBJ1-6; no definite D call. There are 13 residues in the CDR3. V was trimmed by 3 bases and J by 7 bases, leaving 7 bases between them. Germline CDR1 and CDR2: SEHNR and FQNEAQ (reference sequence). CDR3 in amino acids: CASSLWTNSPLHF. The CDR3 DNA reads as TGTGCCAGCAGCTTGTGGACCAATTCACCCCTCCACTTT.

On this clonotype: A much more abundant neighbour one base away suggests this may be a read error. The V and J genes are TRBV11-2 and TRBJ2-5; weak D call: TRBD2 (6 bases). The germline V and J ends were trimmed by 6 bases and 5 bases, with 16 bases remaining between them. Germline CDR1 and CDR2: SGHAT and FQNNGV. This CDR3 contains 14 residues. CDR3 DNA sequence: TGTGCCAGCAGTGGGGAACTAGCCAGTGAGACCCAGTACTTC. Protein product: CASSGELASETQYF.

The chain employs TRBV5-1 and TRBJ2-7; D unclear. Trimming took 6 bases from V and 0 from J, leaving 13 bases between them. CDR1 is SGHRS, CDR2 YFSETQ, per germline. CDR3 length equals 14 residues. The CDR3 coding sequence is TGCGCCAGCACTATAGTCCCATGCTCCTACGAGCAGTACTTC. Its protein is CASTIVPCSYEQYF.

On this clonotype: A read error may be the cause here, since a much bigger clone is one base away. J is TRBJ1-6 and V is TRBV20-1; D is possibly TRBD1 (5 bases). Trimming removed 2 bases from V and 5 bases from J, with 13 bases in between. The length of the CDR3 is 15 residues. Germline V gene sequence: CDR1 DFQATT, CDR2 SNEGSKA (reference sequence). This CDR3 reads CSARMGPGNNSPLHF. In DNA, the CDR3 is TGCAGTGCTAGAATGGGGCCAGGCAATAATTCACCCCTCCACTTT.

This clonotype was counted a few times. This may arise from a read error, as a much more abundant clone is one base away. The chain couples TRBV11-3 to TRBJ2-3; 8 bases agree with TRBD2. Per germline, CDR1 SGHNT and CDR2 YENEEA. The CDR3 length is 14 residues. CDR3 bases: TGTGCCAGCAACTCAAGGACTAGCTCGGATACGCAGTGTTTT. This encodes CASNSRTSSDTQCF.

Remarks on this clonotype: At one boundary the junction diverges from the germline segment, which might be a read error. The rearrangement joins TRBV11-2 to TRBJ2-1; possible D gene TRBD2, 6 bases. Germline V lookup: CDR1 SGHAT, CDR2 FQNNGV. The CDR3 length is 15 residues. CDR3: CATSPHRGMRDGHFF. The CDR3 DNA is TGTGCCACCAGCCCGCACCGGGGGATGAGGGATGGGCACTTCTTC.

Comment on this clonotype: A junction end diverges from the germline sequence, so it may reflect a read error. The chain uses TRBV4-1 and TRBJ1-6; 8 nucleotides agree with TRBD1. The CDR3 has 16 residues. The germline V gene has CDR1 MGHRA and CDR2 YSYEKL. The CDR3 protein is CASSQIGTGGNSPLNF. For the CDR3, the DNA is TGCGCCAGCAGCCAAATCGGGACAGGCGGTAATTCACCCCTCAACTTT.

Regarding this clonotype: The CDR3 ends on some other residue instead of the conserved phenylalanine or tryptophan, so this is likely a read error. The chain is built from TRBV29-1 and TRBJ2-1; D possibly corresponds to TRBD2 (6 bases). This CDR3 comprises 14 residues. Germline loops: CDR1 SQVTM, CDR2 ANQGSEA. The CDR3, as DNA: TGCATCGTTGATCCCCGGGAGAAATACAATGGGCAGTTCTTA. Amino acid sequence: CIVDPREKYNGQFL.

The rearrangement joins TRBV7-2 to TRBJ2-7; no clear D gene. The CDR3 is 11 residues long. The V gene's germline CDR1 is SGHTA and CDR2 FQGNSA. Between the trimmed V and J ends, which lost 5 bases and 5 bases, there was a span of 7 bases. The CDR3 nucleotides read TGTGCCAGCAGCAAAAGCCACGAGCAGTACTTC. Its protein is CASSKSHEQYF.

In this sample, this clonotype turned up a few times. This chain uses TRBV7-9 with TRBJ2-7; D might be TRBD1 (5 bases). Trimming stripped 1 base from V and 13 bases from J, with 14 bases between. The CDR3 contains 12 residues. Germline V gene sequence: CDR1 SEHNR, CDR2 FQNEAQ (reference sequence). In DNA, the CDR3 is TGTGCCAGCAGCTTAGGGCAGGGCCCACCCTACTTC. It is translated as CASSLGQGPPYF.

To note about this clonotype: This may arise from a read error, as a much more abundant clone is one base away. The chain recombines TRBV28 with TRBJ2-3; 8 bases agree with TRBD2. This CDR3 contains 15 residues. Per the germline V gene, CDR1 is MDHEN and CDR2 is SYDVKM. The CDR3 DNA sequence: TGTACCAGCAGTTCCGGGGGGGGCCACACAGATACGCAGTATTTT. Protein sequence: CTSSSGGGHTDTQYF.

Notes on this clonotype: It may be a read error: a sequence one base away is much more abundant. The DNA of the CDR3 is TGTGGCAGCAGACCCGGGACGGACAGCCAGCCTCACAATGAGCAGTTCTTC. Encoded protein: CGSRPGTDSQPHNEQFF. This rearrangement joins TRBV28 to TRBJ2-1; maybe TRBD1 (6 bases). Germline CDR1 and CDR2: MDHEN and SYDVKM. This CDR3 has 17 amino acids.

This clonotype was observed at least ten times. The chain links TRBV12-3 or TRBV12-4 to TRBJ2-7, with a possible D match to TRBD2 (5 bases). The CDR3 covers 13 residues. V was clipped by 5 bases and J by 3 bases, with 11 bases between them. The CDR3 DNA is TGTGCCAGCAGTAGGGAGTTCCTCTACGAGCAGTACTTC. Its protein product is CASSREFLYEQYF.

At least ten counts were recorded for this clonotype. The chain has TRBV6-2 or TRBV6-3 and TRBJ1-2, with 7 bases that match TRBD1. Germline V gene lookup returns CDR1 MNHEY and CDR2 SVGEGT. Trimming removed 6 bases from V and 1 base from J; junction bases left unmatched: 5. This CDR3 is built from 14 residues. The CDR3: CASRQQGNNYGYTF. Here the CDR3 DNA reads TGTGCCAGCAGGCAACAGGGGAATAACTATGGCTACACCTTC.

Of note for this clonotype: A much larger clone lies a single base off, so this may be a read error. The chain carries TRBV20-1 and TRBJ1-2; D gene uncertain. Germline V gene data show CDR1 as DFQATT and CDR2 as SNEGSKA (reference sequence). Between the trimmed V and J ends, which lost 3 bases and 10 bases, there was a span of 15 bases. The CDR3 has 12 residues. DNA of the CDR3: TGCAGTGCTAGGACTGACCGTGATGACTACACCTTC. This translates into CSARTDRDDYTF.

With regard to this clonotype: At one boundary the junction diverges from the germline segment, which might be a read error. The rearrangement joins TRBV4-1 to TRBJ2-2; the D gene is possibly TRBD2 (5 bases). The V gene's germline CDR1 is MGHRA and CDR2 YSYEKL. This CDR3 spans 15 amino acids. The CDR3 DNA reads as TGCGCCAGCAGTCAAGGTCCACAGCATAGCGTGGAGCTGTTTTTT. This codes for CASSQGPQHSVELFF.

This clonotype was detected only once. The chain employs TRBV6-1 and TRBJ2-2; TRBD2 matches at 10 bases. V trimming: 5 bases; J trimming: 7 bases; junction bases outside the gene matches: 1. The germline CDR1 and CDR2 sequences are MNHNS and SASEGT. This CDR3 is built from 13 residues. The CDR3 region has the DNA TGTGCCAGCAGTACTAGCGGGATCGGGGAGCTGTTTTTT. Residues: CASSTSGIGELFF.

In the case of this clonotype: At one end the junction does not follow the germline gene, possibly because of a read error. The CDR3 region has the DNA TGTGCCAGCAAAGCCCCGGGGAGCGGACAAGAGACCCCGTACTTT. Protein: CASKAPGSGQETPYF. The chain links TRBV6-2 or TRBV6-3 to TRBJ2-5, with D tentatively TRBD1 or TRBD2 (5 bases each). Germline V gives CDR1 MNHEY, CDR2 SVGEGT. The CDR3 sequence is 15 residues long.

Of note for this clonotype: Given the absence of the conserved phenylalanine or tryptophan at the CDR3 end, a read error is likely. No DNA is shown, since the ends of the CDR3 on it are uncertain; the CDR3 is the one TCRdb lists. The CDR3 spells CSVAGVLRSTDTHYS. The chain links TRBV29-1 to TRBJ2-3. Ends included, the CDR3 has 15 residues. Germline CDR1 and CDR2: SQVTM and ANQGSEA.

The chain employs TRBV27 and TRBJ2-3, with 9 bases matching TRBD2. This CDR3 is 16 amino acids long. The V segment lost 3 bases and the J segment 1 base; nucleotides outside the gene matches: 5. Germline CDR1 MNHEY, CDR2 SMNVEV (reference sequence). CDR3 in amino acids: CASSFGGRAGTDTQYF. The DNA for the CDR3 is TGTGCCAGCAGTTTTGGCGGGAGGGCCGGCACAGATACGCAGTATTTT.

Sample share makes this clonotype medium-sized (0.01 to 0.1%). The chain joins TRBV6-2 or TRBV6-3 to TRBJ2-1; a weak D match, TRBD2 (6 bases). The CDR3 length is 16 residues. Germline V gene lookup returns CDR1 MNHEY and CDR2 SVGEGT. V was pared by 2 bases and J by 0 bases, with 11 bases between. The CDR3 loop reads CASSYGGTLSYNEQFF. The CDR3 nucleotides read TGTGCCAGCAGTTACGGAGGGACTCTCTCCTACAATGAGCAGTTCTTC.

About this clonotype: This may be a read error, as it is one base from a much larger clone. The chain joins TRBV5-4 to TRBJ2-1; D may be TRBD1 (6 bases). The germline V gene has CDR1 SGHNT and CDR2 YYREEE (reference sequence). This CDR3 has 15 amino acids. The DNA for the CDR3 is TGTGCCAGCAGCTTTGGGGGCAGGGTGGGGAATGAGGAGTTCTTC. This gives the protein CASSFGGRVGNEEFF.

This clonotype appeared many times. An end of the junction does not agree with germline; a read error may underlie this. The chain joins TRBV4-3 to TRBJ2-6; 7 bases align to TRBD1. Germline CDR1 reads LGHNA; CDR2 reads YSLEER. The CDR3 runs to 17 residues. CDR3 sequence: CASSRGQAASGANVPTF. The CDR3 DNA is TGCGCCAGCAGCCGCGGACAGGCAGCCTCTGGGGCCAACGTCCCGACTTTC.

This chain links TRBV29-1 with TRBJ2-4; TRBD2 might be the D (5 bases). The J call may not be correct, given that the DNA end is closer to TRBJ2-1. The CDR3 runs 13 residues. CDR1 SQVTM and CDR2 ANQGSEA come from the germline V gene. In DNA form, the CDR3 reads TGCAGCGTTCAAGCGGACGCGAGGAACATTCAGTTCTTC. It encodes CSVQADARNIQFF.

Concerning this clonotype: One base away lies a much larger clone, so this may be a sequencing read error. V usage is TRBV20-1 and J usage is TRBJ1-1; maybe TRBD1 (5 bases). CDR3 length equals 13 residues. Germline V gives CDR1 DFQATT, CDR2 SNEGSKA (reference sequence). V gave up 7 bases and J gave up 1 base, with 13 bases separating them. CDR3 sequence (DNA): TGCAGTGTTAGGTACAGGACGAACACTGAAGCTTTCTTT. It codes for CSVRYRTNTEAFF.

This clonotype was counted only a few times. Because the CDR3 is missing its conserved closing phenylalanine or tryptophan, this is likely a read error. The J gene is TRBJ2-3, the V gene TRBV4-1; TRBD1 matches at 8 bases. There are 14 residues in the CDR3. Germline lookup yields CDR1 MGHRA and CDR2 YSYEKL. CDR3 region: CASSQTGGIDTQYS. Written as DNA, the CDR3 is TGCGCCAGTAGCCAAACAGGGGGTATCGATACGCAGTATTCT.

This clonotype was observed at least ten times. The chain carries TRBV6-1 and TRBJ2-1; D perhaps matches TRBD2 (5 bases). Germline V CDR1 and CDR2: MNHNS, SASEGT. The CDR3 is 12 amino acids. Between the trimmed V and J ends, which lost 7 bases and 4 bases, there was a span of 8 bases. The CDR3 DNA reads as TGTGCCAGCAAGAGAGGGTACAATGAGCAGTTCTTC. Translating it yields CASKRGYNEQFF.

On this clonotype: The conserved closing phenylalanine or tryptophan is absent in this CDR3, likely reflecting a read error. The genes are TRBV12-3 or TRBV12-4 and TRBJ2-7; weak D call: TRBD1 (7 bases). CDR3 size: 15 residues. The V end was cut by 6 bases, the J end by 5 bases, with 20 bases between. CDR3 residues: CASRFRGIGGHEQYS. As DNA, the CDR3 is TGTGCCAGCAGGTTCCGCGGGATAGGGGGCCACGAGCAGTACTCC.

About this clonotype itself: Likely a read error: the CDR3 ends without its conserved phenylalanine or tryptophan. This chain uses TRBV11-2 with TRBJ2-3; no firm D call. The CDR3 length is 14 residues. Germline V gene data show CDR1 as SGHAT and CDR2 as FQNNGV. CDR3 in amino acids: CASIHRTSTATQYL. In DNA, the CDR3 is TGTGCCAGCATCCACCGGACCTCTACAGCTACGCAGTATTTG.